This T cell receptor beta chain was documented in a study of Tregs in tolerant kidney transplant recipients. Study observations and caveats: Tregs expanded with activated donor B cells seemed most donor-specific. No direct test of biological reproducibility was done here. Findings come from small patient numbers and require larger validation.

The method was immunoSEQ multiplex PCR; TCRdb's version includes in-frame clones alone and lacks a portion of them. Of just over 15,000 clones in the sample, over 85% are singletons; the top ten hold over 10%. Thawed PBMCs were FACS-sorted into unstimulated CD4+CD25+CD127- regulatory T cells, CD4+CD25- non-regulatory cells, CD4 and CD8 cells. This clone came up once. Antigen specificity is unknown. The germline V gene has CDR1 LNHDA and CDR2 SQIVND (reference sequence). V dropped 3 bases and J dropped 4; count of bases not matched to a gene: 6. The length of the CDR3 is 16 residues. Input material: CD8+ T cells from blood. The source is a human donor in good health. The chain has TRBV19 and TRBJ2-1; 10 bases fit TRBD2. CDR3 DNA sequence: TGTGCCAGTAGTATTAGGGCTAGCGGGAGTTACAATGAGCAGTTCTTC. It specifies CASSIRASGSYNEQFF.